The rows below give T cell receptor beta chains drawn from one sample of a study of shared clonotypes between healthy human individuals. Some clones are missing from TCRdb's copy, which holds only in-frame ones; the method was immunoSEQ multiplex PCR. The sample contains more than 450,000 clones, less than 85% of which appear only once. Specimen: PBMCs. The receptors were gathered from a middle-aged woman in good health. Some clones in this sample may be carry-over from other donors' samples. The CDR3 runs from the conserved cysteine through the conserved F or W. The listing skips clone size in some rows; elsewhere it reads once, few, many or a size class.

clone_size,v_call,j_call,cdr3_aa
once,TRBV7-9,TRBJ2-2,CASSGPREAGAGELFF
NA,TRBV5-6,TRBJ2-7,CASSGGLYTYEQYF
NA,TRBV7-9,TRBJ2-3,CASREGGSSDTQYF
NA,TRBV27,TRBJ2-3,CASSGWGLTDTQYF
NA,TRBV25-1,TRBJ2-1,CASSWDRGHNEQFF
NA,TRBV27,TRBJ2-3,CASSSGLDAITDTQYF
NA,TRBV11-2,TRBJ2-2,CASSSALGLAGVKELFF
NA,TRBV18,TRBJ2-1,CASSLPGTSGYNEQFF
NA,TRBV4-1,TRBJ1-5,CASSLGQGANQPQHF
NA,TRBV15,TRBJ2-5,CATSPRLVQETQYF
NA,TRBV9,TRBJ1-1,CASSVTPMNTEAFF
NA,TRBV7-9,TRBJ2-6,CASSKVVGGSPSGANVLTF
NA,TRBV11-2,TRBJ1-6,CASRKPGQGATNSPLHF
NA,TRBV2,TRBJ2-2,CAWGQGASVGELFF
NA,TRBV18,TRBJ2-1,CASSPLSSEHNEQFF
NA,TRBV5-1,TRBJ2-7,CASSRDNTYEQYF
NA,TRBV5-4,TRBJ1-2,CASSLAHETGTNYGYTF
NA,TRBV28,TRBJ2-7,CASSPTATGEQYF
NA,TRBV29-1,TRBJ2-1,CSVILLREYGNEQFF
NA,TRBV7-9,TRBJ2-1,CASSGVGDSYNEQFF